This is a list of T cell receptor beta chains from one sample in a study of response to subunit inactivated influenza vaccine. TCRdb used MiXCR to reprocess the RT-PCR reads, holding one entry per CDR3 protein. The sample lists 150,000 to 200,000 distinct CDR3 sequences; roughly 10% were seen once. This specimen consisted of CD8+ T cells sorted from PBMCs, obtained roughly 24 months after vaccination. All receptors come from a man between 50 and 69 years old who received an inactivated influenza vaccine. Each CDR3 is given with its conserved first and last residue. Fields, in order: clone size, J gene, V gene, D gene, CDR3 protein, CDR3 DNA. D genes are given only for firm matches. Expanded clones get a size class; other rows say once, few or many, or leave the size out.

size: -
J: TRBJ2-3
V: TRBV24-1
D: -
CDR3: CATSWGRSTDTQYF
DNA: TGTGCCACCAGTTGGGGGCGAAGCACAGATACGCAGTATTTT

size: few
J: TRBJ1-4
V: TRBV12-3/TRBV12-4
D: -
CDR3: CASNPGPHEKLFF
DNA: TGTGCCAGCAACCCGGGGCCACATGAAAAACTGTTTTTT

size: once
J: TRBJ1-1
V: TRBV7-2
D: -
CDR3: CASSLGGIEAFF
DNA: TGTGCCAGCAGCTTAGGCGGGATTGAAGCTTTCTTT

size: -
J: TRBJ2-7
V: TRBV4-1
D: -
CDR3: CASSQQWNYEQYF
DNA: TGCGCCAGCAGCCAGCAGTGGAACTACGAGCAGTACTTC

size: many
J: TRBJ2-1
V: TRBV10-3
D: -
CDR3: CAISVSGGAPNEQFF
DNA: TGTGCCATCAGTGTCTCAGGGGGGGCCCCCAATGAGCAGTTCTTC

size: -
J: TRBJ2-2
V: TRBV28
D: TRBD1
CDR3: CASYPGQGANVRPGELFF
DNA: TGTGCCAGCTACCCTGGACAGGGGGCGAATGTGCGACCCGGGGAGCTGTTTTTT

size: -
J: TRBJ2-5
V: TRBV4-3
D: -
CDR3: CASSQELHSQETQYF
DNA: TGCGCCAGCAGCCAAGAATTACACAGCCAAGAGACCCAGTACTTC

size: few
J: TRBJ2-1
V: TRBV10-3
D: TRBD1
CDR3: CAISTGGASGESSYNEQFF
DNA: TGTGCCATCAGTACAGGGGGCGCGAGCGGGGAAAGCTCCTACAATGAGCAGTTCTTC

size: -
J: TRBJ1-5
V: TRBV4-1
D: TRBD1
CDR3: CASSPTPKQGLGQPQHF
DNA: TGCGCCAGCAGCCCCACCCCGAAACAGGGGTTGGGTCAGCCCCAGCATTTT

size: -
J: TRBJ2-7
V: TRBV2
D: TRBD2
CDR3: CASSEGAGANYEQYF
DNA: TGTGCCAGCAGTGAAGGAGCGGGAGCCAACTACGAGCAGTACTTC

size: -
J: TRBJ2-5
V: TRBV5-6
D: TRBD1
CDR3: CASSLGQGKETQYF
DNA: TGTGCCAGCAGCTTGGGACAGGGGAAAGAGACCCAGTACTTC

size: -
J: TRBJ2-5
V: TRBV12-5
D: -
CDR3: CASGLSLGGAAETQYF
DNA: TGTGCTAGTGGTTTATCCCTAGGGGGGGCGGCAGAGACCCAGTACTTC

size: -
J: TRBJ2-6
V: TRBV19
D: -
CDR3: CASTTGWGGPGANVLTF
DNA: TGTGCCAGTACCACCGGCTGGGGGGGCCCCGGGGCCAACGTCCTGACTTTC

size: few
J: TRBJ2-3
V: TRBV7-6
D: TRBD1
CDR3: CASSLETGSDTQYF
DNA: TGTGCCAGCAGCTTAGAGACAGGGTCAGATACGCAGTATTTT

size: -
J: TRBJ1-1
V: TRBV11-3
D: -
CDR3: CASSSREGTEAFF
DNA: TGTGCCAGCAGCTCAAGAGAGGGCACTGAAGCTTTCTTT

size: -
J: TRBJ2-7
V: TRBV7-2
D: TRBD2
CDR3: CASSSLSGGGQYF
DNA: TGTGCCAGCAGCAGCCTTAGCGGGGGCGGGCAGTACTTC

size: -
J: TRBJ2-1
V: TRBV7-9
D: -
CDR3: CASSTRLEQFF
DNA: TGTGCCAGCAGTACCCGGCTCGAGCAGTTCTTC

size: -
J: TRBJ2-5
V: TRBV3-1
D: -
CDR3: CASSQDGGVSQETQYF
DNA: TGTGCCAGCAGCCAAGATGGTGGTGTCTCACAGGAGACCCAGTACTTC

size: many
J: TRBJ1-2
V: TRBV5-6
D: TRBD1
CDR3: CASSSEGAAPGYTF
DNA: TGTGCCAGCAGCTCGGAGGGGGCAGCTCCGGGCTACACCTTC

size: -
J: TRBJ2-3
V: TRBV6-1
D: -
CDR3: CASSRREYTTDTQYF
DNA: TGTGCCAGCAGTCGAAGGGAATATACCACAGATACGCAGTATTTT

size: few
J: TRBJ2-7
V: TRBV28
D: TRBD2
CDR3: CASSLEAGSREQYF
DNA: TGTGCCAGCAGTTTAGAAGCGGGATCGCGAGAGCAGTACTTC

size: -
J: TRBJ2-2
V: TRBV6-2/TRBV6-3
D: -
CDR3: CASIPSLYTGELFF
DNA: TGTGCCAGCATCCCTAGCCTCTACACCGGGGAGCTGTTTTTT

size: -
J: TRBJ1-2
V: TRBV29-1
D: -
CDR3: CSVAPGNGYTF
DNA: TGCAGCGTCGCGCCCGGGAATGGCTACACCTTC